Shown below are 22 T cell receptor beta chains from a single sample sequenced in a study of a mutant IDH1 vaccine in newly diagnosed glioma. The assay was immunoSEQ multiplex PCR, and TCRdb's table has in-frame clones only and misses some. The sample lists approximately 30,000 clones, roughly 80% occurring once. These receptors lack a known antigen. The time point: week 23, last vaccination. The investigators gave 300 ug of mutant IDH1 20-mer peptide in each vaccine dose, together with topical imiquimod. Here the sequenced sample was PBMCs, taken from a glioma patient whose treatment included an IDH1 peptide vaccine. Source of these receptors: a woman in her twenties or thirties with glioma.

This chain links TRBV2 with TRBJ2-1; D is undetermined. V was pared by 4 bases and J by 6 bases, with 4 bases between. Germline values: CDR1 SNHLY, CDR2 FYNNEI. CDR3 length equals 11 residues. Here the CDR3 reads CASSGANEQFF. The CDR3 bases are TGTGCCAGCAGTGGGGCCAATGAGCAGTTCTTC.

The rearrangement joins TRBV30 to TRBJ2-1; 10 bases agree with TRBD1. With 7 bases clipped from V and 3 bases from J, the junction kept 12 bases outside the gene matches. This CDR3 comprises 16 residues. The germline V gene has CDR1 GTSNPN and CDR2 SVGIG (reference sequence). The CDR3 bases are TGTGCCTCGACAGGGGGCGGGGGAGTTGTCTACAATGAGCAGTTCTTC. This translates into CASTGGGGVVYNEQFF.

J is TRBJ2-2 and V is TRBV4-2; D ambiguous. Germline values: CDR1 LGHNA, CDR2 YNFKEQ. The CDR3 loop spans 16 amino acids. Trimming took off 4 bases at V and 7 bases at J, with 19 bases between the two ends. The CDR3 spells CASSLQTGSRIGELFF. Written as DNA, the CDR3 is TGTGCCAGCAGCCTACAAACCGGCTCCAGGATCGGGGAGCTGTTTTTT.

The chain has TRBV4-2 and TRBJ2-7; D is undetermined. V was clipped by 0 bases and J by 1 base, with 7 bases between them. Germline-derived CDR1 and CDR2 are LGHNA and YNFKEQ. This CDR3 spans 14 amino acids. CDR3 protein: CASSQDQASYEQYF. As DNA, the CDR3 is TGTGCCAGCAGCCAAGACCAGGCGTCCTACGAGCAGTACTTC.

This clone was observed once. The chain has TRBV18 and TRBJ1-1, with D unclear. The CDR3 covers 13 residues. The germline V gene has CDR1 KGHSH and CDR2 LQKENI. The ends were cut back, 3 bases at V and 6 bases at J, with 11 bases in the middle. The CDR3 spells CASSPPGIAEAFF. For the CDR3, the DNA is TGTGCCAGCTCACCCCCGGGGATCGCTGAAGCTTTCTTT.

This rearrangement joins TRBV7-8 to TRBJ2-2; TRBD2 aligns across 9 bases. Germline CDR1 reads SGHVS; CDR2 reads FQNEAQ. J was trimmed by 5 bases and V by 7 bases; bases with no gene match: 14. The CDR3 is 17 residues long. The CDR3 DNA reads as TGTGCCAGCACCCAAGTGTACGCGGGGGGGCTTACCGGGGAGCTGTTTTTT. Translating gives CASTQVYAGGLTGELFF. Full variable domain (missing parts from reference TRBV7-8 and TRBJ2-2): GAGVSQSPRYKVAKRGQDVALRCDPISGHVSLFWYQQALGQGPEFLTYFQNEAQLDKSGLPSDRFFAERPEGSVSTLKIQRTQQEDSAVYLCASTQVYAGGLTGELFFGEGSRLTVL.

The chain employs TRBV19 and TRBJ1-2, with 8 bases matching TRBD1. Unmatched junction bases numbered 1, after V lost 6 bases and J lost 7 bases. The CDR3 has 11 residues. Germline CDR1 LNHDA, CDR2 SQIVND (reference sequence). In DNA, the CDR3 is TGTGCCAGTAGGGACAGGGTTGGCTACACCTTC. It translates to CASRDRVGYTF. The entire variable domain, with the rest obtained from reference TRBV19 and TRBJ1-2, is as follows: DGGITQSPKYLFRKEGQNVTLSCEQNLNHDAMYWYRQDPGQGLRLIYYSQIVNDFQKGDIAEGYSVSREKKESFPLTVTSAQKNPTAFYLCASRDRVGYTFGSGTRLTVV.

This clone appeared a single time. The chain links TRBV5-6 to TRBJ1-1, with no clear D. Trimming removed 4 bases at V and 0 bases at J, with 7 bases between. This CDR3 has 13 amino acids. The germline gives CDR1 SGHDT, CDR2 YYEEEE. The CDR3 nucleotides are TGTGCCAGCAGCCCGAACATGAACACTGAAGCTTTCTTT. Translation gives CASSPNMNTEAFF.

The chain joins TRBV19 to TRBJ2-2; perhaps D is TRBD1 or TRBD2 (5 bases each). Trimming shortened V by 8 bases and J by 1 base, and 17 bases separated the two germline ends. CDR1 and CDR2 from the germline V gene are LNHDA and SQIVND (reference sequence). The length of the CDR3 is 16 residues. The CDR3 DNA reads as TGTGCCAGTCGCCAACCGGGGACCGAGAACACCGGGGAGCTGTTTTTT. It codes for CASRQPGTENTGELFF.

The rearrangement links TRBV19 to TRBJ1-5, with no clear D. Germline CDR1 LNHDA, CDR2 SQIVND (reference sequence). The CDR3 sequence is 12 residues long. Trimming stripped 2 bases from V and 7 bases from J, with 6 bases between. The DNA of the CDR3 is TGTGCCAGTAGTATACAGGCCCAGCCCCAGCATTTT. As protein: CASSIQAQPQHF.

This clone was seen once. The V gene is TRBV20-1, the J gene TRBJ2-3; tentative D call: TRBD1 (6 bases). Trimming shortened V by 6 bases and J by 8 bases, and 12 bases separated the two germline ends. The V gene's germline CDR1 is DFQATT and CDR2 SNEGSKA (reference sequence). The length of the CDR3 is 11 residues. CDR3 loop: CSAATQGTQYF. In DNA, the CDR3 is TGCAGTGCCGCAACACAGGGTACGCAGTATTTT.

The chain has TRBV2 and TRBJ2-2; D might be TRBD1 (6 bases). Germline V gives CDR1 SNHLY, CDR2 FYNNEI. This CDR3 region has 14 residues. Trimming stripped 8 bases from V and 0 bases from J, with 10 bases between. This CDR3 is CASGWTANTGELFF. The CDR3 DNA reads as TGTGCCAGCGGTTGGACAGCGAACACCGGGGAGCTGTTTTTT.

This sequence joins TRBV2 and TRBJ2-3; D not certain. Germline assignment: CDR1 SNHLY and CDR2 FYNNEI. The CDR3 has 13 residues. The germline V and J ends were trimmed by 8 bases and 6 bases, with 15 bases remaining between them. The CDR3 DNA reads TGTGCCAGCGGTTCAGCTTTCACCGATACGCAGTATTTT. Protein product: CASGSAFTDTQYF.

The CDR3 protein is CASSQFMNTEAFF. CDR3 DNA sequence: TGTGCCAGTAGTCAGTTCATGAACACTGAAGCTTTCTTT. The V call is TRBV19, the J call TRBJ1-1; D gene ambiguous. Germline V lookup: CDR1 LNHDA, CDR2 SQIVND (reference sequence). The CDR3 consists of 13 residues. V gave up 5 bases and J gave up 0 bases, with 7 bases separating them.

V and J are TRBV7-2 and TRBJ1-6; 7 bases are shared with TRBD1. CDR1 is SGHTA and CDR2 is FQGNSA in the germline V gene. CDR3 size: 15 residues. After removal of 2 bases from V and 8 bases from J, the junction contained 6 bases not matched to a gene. The CDR3 protein is CASSLQTGLHSPLHF. The CDR3 DNA is TGTGCCAGCAGCTTACAGACAGGGCTCCATTCACCCCTCCACTTT. The whole variable domain, filled in from reference TRBV7-2 and TRBJ1-6, reads GAGVSQSPSNKVTEKGKDVELRCDPISGHTALYWYRQSLGQGLEFLIYFQGNSAPDKSGLPSDRFSAERTGGSVSTLTIQRTQQEDSAVYLCASSLQTGLHSPLHFGNGTRLTVT.

CDR3 protein: CASCSQGNNQPQHF. The CDR3 region has the DNA TGTGCCAGCTGTTCTCAGGGGAACAATCAGCCCCAGCATTTT. The rearrangement links TRBV5-6 to TRBJ1-5, with D possibly matching TRBD1 (6 bases). V was clipped by 7 bases and J by 3 bases, with 14 bases between them. The CDR3 consists of 14 residues. The germline CDR1 and CDR2 sequences are SGHDT and YYEEEE.

This rearrangement joins TRBV5-1 to TRBJ2-5, with 10 bases matching TRBD2. This CDR3 comprises 17 residues. V shed 3 bases, J shed 4 bases, and the junction held 12 bases outside the gene matches. Looked up from germline, CDR1 is SGHRS and CDR2 is YFSETQ. Here the CDR3 reads CASSSASGGLTGETQYF. In DNA form, the CDR3 reads TGCGCCAGCAGCTCGGCTAGCGGGGGACTCACCGGAGAGACCCAGTACTTC.

The chain uses TRBV7-2 and TRBJ1-2; D unresolved. The CDR3 is 13 amino acids. The V end was cut by 4 bases, the J end by 7 bases, with 13 bases between. Germline V gives CDR1 SGHTA, CDR2 FQGNSA. The CDR3 loop reads CASSSPPSFGYTF. In DNA, the CDR3 is TGTGCCAGCAGCTCTCCCCCTTCTTTTGGCTACACCTTC. Full variable domain (remainder filled in from reference TRBV7-2 and TRBJ1-2): GAGVSQSPSNKVTEKGKDVELRCDPISGHTALYWYRQSLGQGLEFLIYFQGNSAPDKSGLPSDRFSAERTGGSVSTLTIQRTQQEDSAVYLCASSSPPSFGYTFGSGTRLTVV.

The rearrangement links TRBV4-1 to TRBJ2-5, with a possible D match to TRBD1 (5 bases). Trimming pared 0 bases from V and 4 bases from J, leaving 12 bases between. The length of the CDR3 is 15 residues. CDR1 MGHRA and CDR2 YSYEKL come from the germline V gene. The DNA of the CDR3 is TGCGCCAGCAGCCAAGACAGGGCCCGGGTAGAGACCCAGTACTTC. Protein sequence: CASSQDRARVETQYF.

This chain connects TRBV5-5 to TRBJ2-7; 7 bases are shared with TRBD1. The CDR3 is 14 residues long. Germline lookup yields CDR1 SGHKS and CDR2 YYEKEE (reference sequence). Trimming at V came to 3 bases and at J to 5 bases, leaving 8 bases not matched to a gene. The DNA for the CDR3 is TGTGCCAGCAGCTCCTTAGGGGGCGCGGACGAGCAGTACTTC. Translating it yields CASSSLGGADEQYF.

The chain joins TRBV6-5 to TRBJ2-2, with 7 positions matching TRBD2. The CDR3 has 14 amino acids. Germline V gives CDR1 MNHEY, CDR2 SVGAGI. V lost 4 bases and J lost 4; bases outside the gene matches: 3. CDR3 coding DNA: TGTGCCAGCAGTTCCCCGGGGGGCACCGGGGAGCTGTTTTTT. Its translation: CASSSPGGTGELFF.

The chain employs TRBV5-1 and TRBJ2-3; possible D gene TRBD2, 6 bases. V lost 0 bases to trimming and J lost 4 bases, with 9 bases between them. The CDR3 covers 14 residues. Per the germline V gene, CDR1 is SGHRS and CDR2 is YFSETQ. This CDR3 reads CASSLETRSDTQYF. Written as DNA, the CDR3 is TGCGCCAGCAGCTTGGAGACTAGGTCAGATACGCAGTATTTT.